Listed here is a single T cell receptor beta chain. This specimen comes from a study of CD8 T cells in Susac syndrome. RNA, at roughly 0.45 to 1 ug, was reverse transcribed with random hexamers. Each CDR3 protein gets one entry after TCRdb re-called the immunoSEQ multiplex PCR reads with MiXCR. The sample yields some 150,000 distinct CDR3 sequences, 95% seen once. The clonotype comes from a human donor with Susac syndrome. Sequenced sample: CD4+ T cells from PBMCs.

The CDR3 DNA reads as TGCAGTGCTAGCCTCCTGAGCGGGGGGGCGGTAAATGAGCAGTTCTTC. It translates to CSASLLSGGAVNEQFF. V is TRBV20-1 and J is TRBJ2-1, with TRBD2 matching 10 bases. The CDR3 totals 16 residues. V was clipped by 3 bases and J by 7 bases; unmatched bases: 12. Germline-derived CDR1 and CDR2 are DFQATT and SNEGSKA (reference sequence).